The 20 T cell receptor beta chains in this list originate from one sample, sequenced in a study of CD8+ T cells in alopecia areata. Following extraction, RNA underwent reverse transcription to cDNA, which served as the sequencing template. Some clones are missing from TCRdb's copy, which holds only in-frame ones; the method was immunoSEQ multiplex PCR. The table lists around 140,000 clones, 80% to 90% of them singletons. The source was CD8+ T cells sorted from blood, collected at week 0. These receptors were taken from a human donor with alopecia areata.

This rearrangement joins TRBV11-2 to TRBJ1-1; tentatively, D is TRBD1 (6 bases). Trimming pared 4 bases from V and 6 bases from J, leaving 9 bases between. Germline V gives CDR1 SGHAT, CDR2 FQNNGV. The CDR3 has 12 amino acids. The CDR3 sequence: CASSYRVPEAFF. The CDR3 DNA sequence: TGTGCCAGCAGCTACAGGGTCCCTGAAGCTTTCTTT.

This rearrangement joins TRBV29-1 to TRBJ2-7, with D uncertain. Trimming removed 7 bases from V and 5 bases from J, with 12 bases in between. Germline V gene sequence: CDR1 SQVTM, CDR2 ANQGSEA. This CDR3 is built from 11 residues. CDR3 nucleotides: TGCAGCGCCCGACGCAGCAACGAGCAGTACTTC. Translating gives CSARRSNEQYF.

The chain's CDR3 is CASSYSPGPYEQYF. The CDR3 coding sequence is TGTGCCAGCAGTTACTCCCCGGGGCCCTACGAGCAGTACTTC. The rearrangement joins TRBV6-5 to TRBJ2-7, with D perhaps TRBD1 or TRBD2 (5 bases each). The germline V gene encodes CDR1 MNHEY and CDR2 SVGAGI. The V end lost 0 bases, the J end lost 2 bases, and 8 bases lay between the germline ends. There are 14 residues in the CDR3.

This clone turned up a few times. The chain is built from TRBV7-8 and TRBJ2-3; D not resolved. The germline V gene encodes CDR1 SGHVS and CDR2 FQNEAQ. The CDR3 has 17 residues. V lost 0 bases and J lost 5, with 18 bases in between. The CDR3 DNA sequence: TGTGCCAGCAGCTTAGCGAATCTTTTAGGTTTAAGAGATACGCAGTATTTT. Its protein product is CASSLANLLGLRDTQYF.

The chain employs TRBV6-1 and TRBJ2-4, with TRBD2 identical over 8 bases. The germline CDR1 and CDR2 sequences are MNHNS and SASEGT. The CDR3 length is 17 residues. Trimming removed 2 bases from V and 7 bases from J; junction bases left unmatched: 13. The CDR3 loop is CASSELSGGAKRNIQYF. The CDR3 nucleotides read TGTGCCAGCAGTGAATTAAGCGGGGGAGCGAAAAGGAACATTCAGTACTTC.

The chain couples TRBV4-1 to TRBJ2-2, with 8 bases that match TRBD2. The germline gives CDR1 MGHRA, CDR2 YSYEKL. This CDR3 contains 15 residues. V lost 6 bases and J lost 4; bases outside the gene matches: 7. The chain's CDR3 is CASREAGGSTGELFF. CDR3 nucleotide sequence: TGCGCCAGCAGGGAGGCGGGGGGTAGCACCGGGGAGCTGTTTTTT.

This clone occurred a few times. The chain carries TRBV6-1 and TRBJ2-6; 9 nucleotides agree with TRBD1. Germline trimming cut 2 bases from V and 4 bases from J; bases unmatched to any gene: 12. CDR1 is MNHNS and CDR2 is SASEGT in the germline V gene. This CDR3 is 19 amino acids long. CDR3 sequence (DNA): TGTGCCAGCAGTGAACGTTTTTGGGGACAGGGTTCCGGGGCCAACGTCCTGACTTTC. Protein: CASSERFWGQGSGANVLTF.

This sequence joins TRBV27 and TRBJ1-1; possible D gene TRBD1, 5 bases. The V end was cut by 6 bases, the J end by 3 bases, with 11 bases between. Germline V gene lookup returns CDR1 MNHEY and CDR2 SMNVEV (reference sequence). This CDR3 spans 13 amino acids. The CDR3, as DNA: TGTGCCAGCAGCACAGGTTTTCACACTGAAGCTTTCTTT. Amino acid sequence: CASSTGFHTEAFF.

The rearrangement uses TRBV25-1 and TRBJ2-7; 8 bases match TRBD1. The J segment lost 2 bases and the V segment lost 5 bases, leaving 11 bases of the junction unmatched. The CDR3 runs 16 residues. Germline V gives CDR1 MGHDK, CDR2 SYGVNS. The CDR3 sequence: CASSLPSGTGTYEQYF. In DNA, the CDR3 is TGTGCCAGCAGTCTCCCATCCGGGACAGGAACCTACGAGCAGTACTTC.

This clone came up a few times. In DNA form, the CDR3 reads TGTGCCACCAGCAGAGATCGGGGGGGCTCTTACGAGCAGTACTTC. Its translation is CATSRDRGGSYEQYF. The V call is TRBV15, the J call TRBJ2-7; 8 bases map to TRBD2. With 0 bases clipped from V and 4 bases from J, the junction kept 5 bases outside the gene matches. Germline V gene sequence: CDR1 LNHNV, CDR2 YYDKDF (reference sequence). This CDR3 spans 15 amino acids. Filled out from reference TRBV15 and TRBJ2-7, the complete variable domain reads DAMVIQNPRYQVTQFGKPVTLSCSQTLNHNVMYWYQQKSSQAPKLLFHYYDKDFNNEADTPDNFQSRRPNTSFCFLDIRSPGLGDTAMYLCATSRDRGGSYEQYFGPGTRLTVT.

This clone was picked up one time. This chain joins TRBV11-2 and TRBJ1-2; TRBD1 matches 7 bases. Losses at the gene ends were 4 bases for V and 5 bases for J; bases not matched to a gene: 7. The CDR3 is 14 amino acids. CDR1 is SGHAT and CDR2 is FQNNGV in the germline V gene. The CDR3 here is CASSSGGLDYGYTF. CDR3 in DNA: TGTGCCAGCAGCTCAGGGGGGCTGGATTATGGCTACACCTTC.

The V call is TRBV10-3, the J call TRBJ2-1; D gene uncertain. Trimming removed 3 bases from V and 7 bases from J, with 7 bases in between. The CDR3 length is 12 residues. Germline CDR1 is ENHRY and CDR2 is SYGVKD. DNA of the CDR3: TGTGCCATCAGTGATTGGGTTAATGAGCAGTTCTTC. Encoded protein: CAISDWVNEQFF.

This chain connects TRBV5-6 to TRBJ1-1, with unresolved D. Between the trimmed V and J ends, which lost 4 bases and 5 bases, there was a span of 6 bases. This CDR3 region has 11 residues. Germline V gene lookup returns CDR1 SGHDT and CDR2 YYEEEE. This CDR3 is CASSEGTEAFF. CDR3 DNA: TGTGCCAGCAGCGAAGGGACTGAAGCTTTCTTT.

This sequence joins TRBV19 and TRBJ2-1; 11 bases line up with TRBD2. The germline V gene encodes CDR1 LNHDA and CDR2 SQIVND (reference sequence). CDR3 length: 15 amino acids. Trimming at V came to 3 bases and at J to 8 bases, leaving 6 bases not matched to a gene. CDR3 loop: CASSITSGGYDEQFF. DNA of the CDR3: TGTGCCAGTAGTATTACTAGCGGGGGTTACGATGAGCAGTTCTTC.

The rearrangement uses TRBV23-1 and TRBJ2-7; D remains ambiguous. TRBV23-1 is reported as an ORF; its role is uncertain. This CDR3 is 11 amino acids long. Trimming stripped 7 bases from V and 7 bases from J, with 11 bases between. Here the CDR3 reads CASTFRWEQYF. The CDR3 DNA reads as TGCGCCAGCACGTTTCGTTGGGAGCAGTACTTC.

This sequence joins TRBV11-1 and TRBJ2-3; TRBD2 aligns across 8 bases. The CDR3 contains 14 residues. Unmatched junction bases numbered 2, after V lost 2 bases and J lost 4 bases. Germline CDR1 and CDR2: SGHAT and FQDESV (reference sequence). CDR3 protein: CASSLPAGADTQYF. As DNA, the CDR3 is TGTGCCAGCAGCTTACCAGCGGGGGCAGATACGCAGTATTTT.

The chain employs TRBV7-9 and TRBJ2-3; D is possibly TRBD1 (6 bases). Trimming left V 5 bases short and J 4 bases short, with 10 bases between. CDR1 is SEHNR and CDR2 is FQNEAQ in the germline V gene (reference sequence). This CDR3 is 13 amino acids long. CDR3 loop: CASSGPGADTQYF. CDR3 DNA sequence: TGTGCCAGCAGCGGGCCAGGGGCAGATACGCAGTATTTT.

Here the CDR3 DNA reads TGCAGCGTTGTAGGACTAGCGGCCAGCTCCTACAATGAGCAGTTCTTC. Residues: CSVVGLAASSYNEQFF. V is TRBV29-1 and J is TRBJ2-1; 10 bases line up with TRBD2. The CDR3 covers 16 residues. Germline V gene data show CDR1 as SQVTM and CDR2 as ANQGSEA. The V gene end was trimmed by 4 bases and the J gene end by 0 bases; junction bases not matched to a gene: 6.

The rearrangement joins TRBV5-4 to TRBJ2-7; no firm D call. The CDR3 extends over 11 amino acids. The ends were cut back, 4 bases at V and 7 bases at J, with 9 bases in the middle. Germline V gives CDR1 SGHNT, CDR2 YYREEE (reference sequence). As DNA, the CDR3 is TGTGCCAGCAGCCCGGGTGAGGAGCAGTACTTC. Translation: CASSPGEEQYF.

The chain uses TRBV27 and TRBJ2-7, with D possibly matching TRBD1 (7 bases). The germline V and J ends were trimmed by 0 bases and 2 bases, with 14 bases remaining between them. Germline CDR1 reads MNHEY; CDR2 reads SMNVEV (reference sequence). CDR3 length equals 16 residues. As DNA, the CDR3 is TGTGCCAGCAGTTTATCCGGGGGACAGATTACCTACGAGCAGTACTTC. Its translation: CASSLSGGQITYEQYF.